These 13 T cell receptor beta chains share one sample of origin, sequenced in a study of monozygotic twins with inflammatory bowel disease. TCRdb reprocessed the 5' RACE reads and stores each CDR3 protein as one record, lacking DNA. The sample table sets out some 170,000 distinct CDR3 sequences. The sample comprised blood. All receptors derive from a human donor with ulcerative colitis or Crohn's disease, or a healthy co-twin of an affected twin (not recorded which).

V gene TRBV28 combines with J gene TRBJ2-7; the D gene TCRdb calls, TRBD1, cannot be checked with no DNA. This CDR3 is 13 amino acids long. Germline loops: CDR1 MDHEN, CDR2 SYDVKM. The CDR3 spells CASSLPGDNEQYF. Supplemented by reference TRBV28 and TRBJ2-7, the full variable domain reads DVKVTQSSRYLVKRTGEKVFLECVQDMDHENMFWYRQDPGLGLRLIYFSYDVKMKEKGDIPEGYSVSREKKERFSLILESASTNQTSMYLCASSLPGDNEQYFGPGTRLTVT.

The J gene is TRBJ1-3, the V gene TRBV11-2. Per the germline V gene, CDR1 is SGHAT and CDR2 is FQNNGV. CDR3 size: 14 residues. The CDR3 loop is CASSLDHLGNTIYF.

The rearrangement uses TRBV28 and TRBJ2-7; TCRdb's D gene call, TRBD1, goes unchecked for lack of DNA. This CDR3 spans 15 amino acids. Germline values: CDR1 MDHEN, CDR2 SYDVKM. CDR3 residues: CASSPPGTGENEQYF.

The V and J genes are TRBV6-5 and TRBJ2-2; TCRdb proposes TRBD2, but this gene call is untestable without DNA. The CDR3 is made up of 16 amino acids. Germline CDR1 MNHEY, CDR2 SVGAGI. CDR3 protein: CASSSGTRINTGELFF.

The rearrangement uses TRBV18 and TRBJ2-5; TCRdb proposes TRBD1, but this gene call is untestable without DNA. The length of the CDR3 is 14 residues. Germline CDR1 reads KGHSH; CDR2 reads LQKENI. CDR3 sequence: CASSRGQSQETQYF.

This chain joins TRBV2 and TRBJ2-6. This CDR3 is 16 amino acids long. Per germline, CDR1 SNHLY and CDR2 FYNNEI. The CDR3 here is CASSEADPSGANVLTF.

The chain employs TRBV7-2 and TRBJ1-5. CDR1 and CDR2 from the germline V gene are SGHTA and FQGNSA. The CDR3 extends over 12 amino acids. CDR3 in amino acids: CASGFQNQPQHF.

The genes are TRBV11-3 and TRBJ2-5; TCRdb designates TRBD2, a call that cannot be tested without DNA. The germline V gene encodes CDR1 SGHNT and CDR2 YENEEA. The CDR3 sequence is 14 residues long. CDR3 residues: CASSSRALKETQYF.

V is TRBV6-1 and J is TRBJ2-1; the D gene TCRdb calls, TRBD1, cannot be checked with no DNA. The CDR3 has 11 amino acids. Germline V gives CDR1 MNHNS, CDR2 SASEGT. CDR3 protein: CASRGGHEQFF.

V is TRBV7-2 and J is TRBJ2-4; TCRdb's assignment of TRBD1 cannot be checked, as there is no DNA. Per the germline V gene, CDR1 is SGHTA and CDR2 is FQGNSA. This CDR3 comprises 16 residues. CDR3 sequence: CASSLAGGGFGNIQYF.

The chain is built from TRBV6-1 and TRBJ2-2; without DNA, the TCRdb call of TRBD1 cannot be checked. The germline V gene encodes CDR1 MNHNS and CDR2 SASEGT. This CDR3 spans 16 amino acids. This chain's CDR3 is CASNKLGQGPTGELFF.

The chain uses TRBV4-1 and TRBJ1-5. Germline V lookup: CDR1 MGHRA, CDR2 YSYEKL. The CDR3 sequence is 15 residues long. The CDR3 loop is CASSQASTGNQPQHF.

CDR3 amino acids: CASSSKWRGRGETQYF. This rearrangement joins TRBV27 to TRBJ2-5; TCRdb indicates TRBD1, and absent DNA this call remains unverified. Looked up from germline, CDR1 is MNHEY and CDR2 is SMNVEV (reference sequence). The CDR3 sequence is 16 residues long.